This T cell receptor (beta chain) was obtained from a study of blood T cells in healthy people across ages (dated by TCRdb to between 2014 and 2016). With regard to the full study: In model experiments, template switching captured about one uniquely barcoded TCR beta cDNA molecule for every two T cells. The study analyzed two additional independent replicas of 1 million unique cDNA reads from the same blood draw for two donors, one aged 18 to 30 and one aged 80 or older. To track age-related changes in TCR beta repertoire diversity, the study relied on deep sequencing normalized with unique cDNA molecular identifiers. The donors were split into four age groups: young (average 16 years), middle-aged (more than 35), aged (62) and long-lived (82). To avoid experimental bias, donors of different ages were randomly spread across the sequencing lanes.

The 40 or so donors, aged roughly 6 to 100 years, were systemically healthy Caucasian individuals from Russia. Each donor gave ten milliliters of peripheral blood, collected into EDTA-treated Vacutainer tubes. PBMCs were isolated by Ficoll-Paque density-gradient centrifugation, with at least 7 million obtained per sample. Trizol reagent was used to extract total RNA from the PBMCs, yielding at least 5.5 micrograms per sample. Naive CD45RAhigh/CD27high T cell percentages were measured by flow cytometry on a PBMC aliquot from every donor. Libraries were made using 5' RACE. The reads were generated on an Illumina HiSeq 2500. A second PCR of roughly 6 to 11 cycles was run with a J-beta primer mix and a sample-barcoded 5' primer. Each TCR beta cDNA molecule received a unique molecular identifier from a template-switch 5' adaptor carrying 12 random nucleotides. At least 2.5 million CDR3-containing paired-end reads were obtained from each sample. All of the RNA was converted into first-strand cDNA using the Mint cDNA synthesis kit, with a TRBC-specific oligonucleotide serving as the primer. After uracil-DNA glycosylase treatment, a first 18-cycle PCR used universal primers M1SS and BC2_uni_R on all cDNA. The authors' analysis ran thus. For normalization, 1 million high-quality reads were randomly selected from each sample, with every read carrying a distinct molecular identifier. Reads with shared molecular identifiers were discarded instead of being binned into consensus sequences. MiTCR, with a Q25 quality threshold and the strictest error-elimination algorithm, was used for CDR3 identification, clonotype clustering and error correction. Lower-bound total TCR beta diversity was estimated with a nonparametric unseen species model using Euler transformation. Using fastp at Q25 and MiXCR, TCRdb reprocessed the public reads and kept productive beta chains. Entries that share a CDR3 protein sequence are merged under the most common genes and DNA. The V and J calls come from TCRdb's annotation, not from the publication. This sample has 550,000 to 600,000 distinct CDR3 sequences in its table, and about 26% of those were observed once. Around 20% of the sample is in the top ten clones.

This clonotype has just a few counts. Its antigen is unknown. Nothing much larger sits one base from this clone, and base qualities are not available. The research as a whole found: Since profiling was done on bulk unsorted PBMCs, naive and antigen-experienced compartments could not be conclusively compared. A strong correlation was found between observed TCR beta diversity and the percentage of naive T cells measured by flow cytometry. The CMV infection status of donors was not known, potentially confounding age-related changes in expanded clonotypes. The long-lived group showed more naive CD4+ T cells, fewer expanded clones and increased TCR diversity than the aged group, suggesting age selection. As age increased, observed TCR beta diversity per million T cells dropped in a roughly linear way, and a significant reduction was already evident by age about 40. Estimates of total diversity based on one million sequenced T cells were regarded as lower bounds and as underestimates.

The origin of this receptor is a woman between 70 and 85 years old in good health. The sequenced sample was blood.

The CDR3 reads CASSPGGPNTEAFF. The DNA sequence is given as TGTGCCAGCAGCCCCGGGGGGCCGAACACTGAAGCTTTCTTT. Recombination connected TRBV7-3 to TRBJ1-1; TRBD1 is possibly the D segment (6 matching bases). V gives up 5 bases and J gives up 1 base, and the segment between their germline ends measures 11 bases. The germline V gene yields SGHTA for CDR1 and FQGTGA for CDR2. Reading from cysteine to phenylalanine, the CDR3 counts 14 amino acids. Left in the record is the CDR3 DNA by itself, 42 bases read in frame from the first base. The variable domain in full, with residues beyond the CDR3 obtained from the reference TRBV7-3 and TRBJ1-1 genes, is GAGVSQTPSNKVTEKGKYVELRCDPISGHTALYWYRQSLGQGPEFLIYFQGTGAADDSGLPNDRFFAVRPEGSVSTLKIQRTERGDSAVYLCASSPGGPNTEAFFGQGTRLTVV.